The 9 T cell receptor beta chains reported below all come from one sample, sequenced in a study of shared clonotypes between healthy human individuals. Data came from immunoSEQ multiplex PCR; TCRdb stores just in-frame clones and leaves some out. The data hold under 1,900,000 clones, with approximately 98.5% observed a single time. Sequencing was carried out using naive CD4+ T cells sorted from blood. Noted subset: CD45RA+ positively selected. These receptors all come from a man aged 25-45 years in good health.

The chain recombines TRBV7-9 with TRBJ2-6; 10 nucleotides align to TRBD1. V gave up 5 bases and J gave up 0 bases; unmatched junction bases: 10. The CDR3 spans 19 residues. The V gene's germline CDR1 is SEHNR and CDR2 FQNEAQ (reference sequence). Here the CDR3 reads CASSEVTGGGGSGANVLTF. The DNA for the CDR3 is TGTGCCAGCAGCGAAGTGACAGGGGGCGGAGGCTCTGGGGCCAACGTCCTGACTTTC. Variable domain in full (rest from reference TRBV7-9 and TRBJ2-6): DTGVSQNPRHKITKRGQNVTFRCDPISEHNRLYWYRQTLGQGPEFLTYFQNEAQLEKSRLLSDRFSAERPKGSFSTLEIQRTEQGDSAMYLCASSEVTGGGGSGANVLTFGAGSRLTVL.

The chain recombines TRBV9 with TRBJ2-1; D could derive from TRBD1 or TRBD2 (10 bases each). This CDR3 comprises 20 residues. In germline, CDR1 is SGDLS, CDR2 YYNGEE. The V end was cut by 4 bases, the J end by 9 bases, with 35 bases between. The CDR3 DNA sequence: TGTGCCAGCAGCTCCAGTCCCGGGACAGGGGTCCTAGCGGGAGAATTTGAGCAGTTCTTC. Its protein is CASSSSPGTGVLAGEFEQFF.

This chain uses TRBV6-1 with TRBJ2-1; TRBD1 matches at 8 bases. The CDR3 has 15 residues. V trimming: 5 bases; J trimming: 4 bases; junction bases outside the gene matches: 7. Looked up from germline, CDR1 is MNHNS and CDR2 is SASEGT. The chain's CDR3 is CASSFRDRTYNEQFF. DNA of the CDR3: TGTGCCAGCAGTTTCCGGGACAGGACTTACAATGAGCAGTTCTTC.

The rearrangement links TRBV5-3 to TRBJ2-1; 8 nucleotides agree with TRBD2. TRBV5-3 is placed among ORFs of uncertain function. The junction had 8 bases not matched to a gene; V was cut back by 0 bases and J by 6 bases. The CDR3 consists of 16 residues. The CDR3 bases are TGTGCCAGAAGCTTGGCGAGGCTAGCGGGTCTCAATGAGCAGTTCTTC. This codes for CARSLARLAGLNEQFF.

The chain couples TRBV5-1 to TRBJ2-1, with 7 bases lining up with TRBD2. Trimming removed 4 bases from V and 5 bases from J; junction bases left unmatched: 9. Germline V gives CDR1 SGHRS, CDR2 YFSETQ. The CDR3 length is 15 residues. CDR3 DNA: TGCGCCAGCAGCCCCAACCTAGCGGCCAACAATGAGCAGTTCTTC. Its protein product is CASSPNLAANNEQFF.

The rearrangement joins TRBV6-5 to TRBJ2-7; D not resolved. Germline CDR1 is MNHEY and CDR2 is SVGAGI. The CDR3 spans 14 residues. Between the trimmed V and J ends, which lost 6 bases and 2 bases, there was a span of 14 bases. The CDR3: CASSNTDLTYEQYF. CDR3 nucleotides: TGTGCCAGCAGCAACACTGACCTAACCTACGAGCAGTACTTC.

The chain combines TRBV11-2 with TRBJ2-7, with D hard to call. CDR1 and CDR2 from the germline V gene are SGHAT and FQNNGV. This CDR3 spans 14 amino acids. Trimming took off 1 base at V and 0 bases at J, with 7 bases between the two ends. The CDR3 is CASSLVYASYEQYF. In nucleotides, the CDR3 is TGTGCCAGCAGCTTAGTTTACGCCTCCTACGAGCAGTACTTC.

The CDR3 loop reads CASEGGRPYEQYF. In DNA, the CDR3 is TGTGCCAGCGAAGGGGGAAGACCCTACGAGCAGTACTTC. V gene TRBV7-9 combines with J gene TRBJ2-7, with a weak D call TRBD1 (6 bases). Germline loops: CDR1 SEHNR, CDR2 FQNEAQ (reference sequence). CDR3 length: 13 amino acids. V lost 8 bases and J 2 bases, leaving 13 bases between the germline ends.

The CDR3 sequence is CASSLGGPHTGELFF. CDR3 nucleotides: TGTGCCAGCAGCTTGGGGGGGCCCCATACCGGGGAGCTGTTTTTT. The genes are TRBV5-4 and TRBJ2-2; tentative D call: TRBD1 (6 bases). Per germline, CDR1 SGHNT and CDR2 YYREEE (reference sequence). There are 15 residues in the CDR3. The germline V and J ends were trimmed by 0 bases and 5 bases, with 11 bases remaining between them.